One sample yielded the 22 T cell receptor beta chains listed below, sequenced in a study of cytomegalovirus exposure and HLA in healthy donors. Primers for the PCR totalled 60 Vbeta and 13 Jbeta. TCRdb keeps only in-frame clones here, not all; method: immunoSEQ multiplex PCR. The sample records about 90,000 clones, roughly four fifths being singletons. Sample: PBMCs. Receptors were obtained from a woman in her forties in good health and CMV-seropositive.

This rearrangement joins TRBV9 to TRBJ2-2, with D unclear. This CDR3 region has 14 residues. Trimming stripped 0 bases from V and 2 bases from J, with 5 bases between. The germline gives CDR1 SGDLS, CDR2 YYNGEE. The CDR3 spells CASSVGGNTGELFF. The DNA for the CDR3 is TGTGCCAGCAGCGTAGGCGGAAACACCGGGGAGCTGTTTTTT. The entire variable domain, with the rest obtained from reference TRBV9 and TRBJ2-2, is as follows: DSGVTQTPKHLITATGQRVTLRCSPRSGDLSVYWYQQSLDQGLQFLIQYYNGEERAKGNILERFSAQQFPDLHSELNLSSLELGDSALYFCASSVGGNTGELFFGEGSRLTVL.

The chain couples TRBV9 to TRBJ1-3; D remains unclear. Germline values: CDR1 SGDLS, CDR2 YYNGEE. The CDR3 is made up of 19 amino acids. With 0 bases removed from V and 1 base from J, the gap between germline ends came to 20 bases. As DNA, the CDR3 is TGTGCCAGCAGCGTAGGATTCGAAATGATCCCAGTTTCTGGAAACACCATATATTTT. It yields the protein CASSVGFEMIPVSGNTIYF.

This clone was counted once. The chain uses TRBV6-1 and TRBJ2-7; TRBD2 aligns across 9 bases. The V and J ends lost 5 bases and 0 bases, in that order; junction bases with no gene match: 5. The CDR3 contains 15 residues. Looked up from germline, CDR1 is MNHNS and CDR2 is SASEGT. The CDR3 sequence: CASSLGLAISYEQYF. The CDR3 DNA sequence: TGTGCCAGCAGTCTGGGACTAGCAATCTCCTACGAGCAGTACTTC.

The chain couples TRBV5-5 to TRBJ1-1; weak D call: TRBD1 (5 bases). The CDR3 loop spans 17 amino acids. Germline V gene sequence: CDR1 SGHKS, CDR2 YYEKEE (reference sequence). V was shortened by 2 bases and J by 4 bases, with 21 bases between the two germline ends. CDR3 sequence reads: CASSFPRVIGGGTEAFF. DNA for the CDR3: TGTGCCAGCAGCTTCCCCAGGGTAATTGGGGGAGGCACTGAAGCTTTCTTT.

This clone was detected only a few times. This chain links TRBV30 with TRBJ2-7, with 7 bases lining up with TRBD1. Per germline, CDR1 GTSNPN and CDR2 SVGIG (reference sequence). The trim removed 5 bases at V and 3 bases at J, leaving 4 bases unmatched. The CDR3 length is 12 residues. CDR3 loop: CAWGTARYEQYF. In DNA, the CDR3 is TGTGCCTGGGGGACAGCCCGCTACGAGCAGTACTTC.

This clone was detected a few times. This sequence joins TRBV4-3 and TRBJ2-1; the match to TRBD2 covers 12 bases. The germline V gene has CDR1 LGHNA and CDR2 YSLEER. The V segment lost 3 bases and the J segment 8 bases; nucleotides outside the gene matches: 8. The CDR3 has 16 residues. The DNA of the CDR3 is TGCGCCAGCAGCCACTCTCTAGCGGGGGGGGCCGATGAGCAGTTCTTC. This codes for CASSHSLAGGADEQFF.

The J gene is TRBJ2-5, the V gene TRBV11-2, with 13 bases aligning to TRBD2. Trimming removed 3 bases from V and 5 bases from J; junction bases left unmatched: 3. In germline, CDR1 is SGHAT, CDR2 FQNNGV. The CDR3 is 15 amino acids. This chain's CDR3 is CASSFELAGGETQYF. The CDR3 DNA follows: TGTGCCAGCAGCTTTGAACTAGCGGGAGGGGAGACCCAGTACTTC.

The chain employs TRBV28 and TRBJ1-1, with a tentative D call TRBD1 (6 bases). Germline-derived CDR1 and CDR2 are MDHEN and SYDVKM. There are 15 residues in the CDR3. V lost 6 bases, J lost 1 base, and 15 bases lay in between. The chain's CDR3 is CASRGTGMPNTEAFF. For the CDR3, the DNA is TGTGCCAGCAGGGGAACAGGGATGCCGAACACTGAAGCTTTCTTT.

V is TRBV28 and J is TRBJ1-4, with 7 bases matching TRBD1. CDR1 is MDHEN, CDR2 SYDVKM, per germline. This CDR3 is 16 amino acids long. J lost 12 bases, V lost 3 bases, and 16 bases had no gene match. The CDR3, as DNA: TGTGCCAGCAGTTTCGGGGGCAGATTCGCAGGGGGACAACTGTTTTTT. It is translated as CASSFGGRFAGGQLFF.

The chain carries TRBV7-2 and TRBJ2-2; D gene unclear. The V gene lost 5 bases and the J gene lost 0 bases, with 19 bases spanning the gap. The CDR3 extends over 18 amino acids. Germline loops: CDR1 SGHTA, CDR2 FQGNSA. CDR3 DNA sequence: TGTGCCAGCAGCCCCCCGCAACGTCCTAGGACGAACACCGGGGAGCTGTTTTTT. Protein product: CASSPPQRPRTNTGELFF.

The gene calls are TRBV4-1 and TRBJ2-1; 12 bases agree with TRBD2. The CDR3 has 16 amino acids. Germline-derived CDR1 and CDR2 are MGHRA and YSYEKL. J was trimmed by 6 bases and V by 0 bases; bases with no gene match: 3. The CDR3 nucleotides read TGCGCCAGCAGCCAAGAAAGGACTAGCGGGGTCAATGAGCAGTTCTTC. Translating it yields CASSQERTSGVNEQFF.

The chain recombines TRBV5-4 with TRBJ2-2; 11 positions agree with TRBD2. Trimming cost V 2 bases and J 7 bases; bases outside gene matches: 7. The CDR3 loop spans 16 amino acids. The V gene's germline CDR1 is SGHNT and CDR2 YYREEE (reference sequence). CDR3 coding DNA: TGTGCCAGCAGCTTAAAACTAGCGGGAGTGATCGGGGAGCTGTTTTTT. It yields the protein CASSLKLAGVIGELFF.

This clone came up once. The chain joins TRBV7-9 to TRBJ2-1, with a weak D call TRBD2 (6 bases). V gave up 3 bases and J gave up 0 bases, with 18 bases separating them. The germline gives CDR1 SEHNR, CDR2 FQNEAQ (reference sequence). This CDR3 has 18 amino acids. The CDR3 region has the DNA TGTGCCAGCAGCTTGAACCGGGACTTCTATAGCTCCTACAATGAGCAGTTCTTC. Protein sequence: CASSLNRDFYSSYNEQFF.

A few counts support this clone. This chain uses TRBV25-1 with TRBJ1-6, with D possibly TRBD1 on 5 matching bases. This CDR3 contains 17 residues. Trimming took 4 bases from V and 0 from J, leaving 13 bases between them. CDR1 is MGHDK and CDR2 is SYGVNS in the germline V gene. The CDR3 DNA sequence: TGTGCCAGCAGTGGATCATACGGGGGCTCCTATAATTCACCCCTCCACTTT. It encodes CASSGSYGGSYNSPLHF.

Worth noting for this clone: This sample includes further DNA sequences coding for the same CDR3. The CDR3 DNA is TGCGCCAGCAGCCAAGGGACAGGGGGTCCCGGGGAGCTGTTTTTT. Translation gives CASSQGTGGPGELFF. This chain uses TRBV4-3 with TRBJ2-2, with 10 bases aligning to TRBD1. V lost 1 base to trimming and J lost 6 bases; unmatched junction nucleotides: 2. The CDR3 contains 15 residues. Germline loops: CDR1 LGHNA, CDR2 YSLEER.

This chain connects TRBV9 to TRBJ1-1, with 7 bases aligning to TRBD1. The germline V gene has CDR1 SGDLS and CDR2 YYNGEE. J gave up 4 bases and V 4 bases, and 10 bases lay outside the gene matches. The CDR3 runs 15 residues. CDR3 in amino acids: CASSLVQGRITEAFF. The CDR3, as DNA: TGTGCCAGCAGCTTGGTACAGGGGAGGATCACTGAAGCTTTCTTT.

The CDR3 sequence is CASSQTGTSGSGGELFF. Here the CDR3 DNA reads TGTGCCAGCAGCCAGACCGGGACTAGCGGGAGTGGCGGGGAGCTGTTTTTT. The V gene is TRBV9, the J gene TRBJ2-2, with 14 bases fitting TRBD2. The CDR3 has 17 residues. Germline V gene lookup returns CDR1 SGDLS and CDR2 YYNGEE. V dropped 4 bases and J dropped 7; count of bases not matched to a gene: 9.

Here the CDR3 reads CASSLSPPLSGNTIYF. The CDR3 nucleotides are TGTGCCAGCAGTTTATCTCCCCCCCTCTCTGGAAACACCATATATTTT. The J gene is TRBJ1-3, the V gene TRBV27; D ambiguous. Germline assignment: CDR1 MNHEY and CDR2 SMNVEV (reference sequence). V was clipped by 0 bases and J by 0 bases, with 9 bases between them. The length of the CDR3 is 16 residues.

V usage is TRBV6-6 and J usage is TRBJ1-6; 7 bases map to TRBD1. Unmatched junction bases numbered 8, after V lost 8 bases and J lost 7 bases. CDR1 and CDR2 (germline): MNHNY, SVGAGI (reference sequence). This CDR3 region has 14 residues. The CDR3: CASGPGQSNSPLHF. CDR3 in DNA: TGTGCCAGCGGACCGGGACAGAGCAATTCACCCCTCCACTTT.

This chain uses TRBV15 with TRBJ2-6, with D possibly being TRBD1 (5 bases). Trimming cost V 0 bases and J 4 bases, with 10 bases left between them. This CDR3 has 16 residues. Germline-derived CDR1 and CDR2 are LNHNV and YYDKDF (reference sequence). CDR3 sequence (DNA): TGTGCCACCAGCAGAGAGCAGGGTATGGGGGCCAACGTCCTGACTTTC. This sequence encodes CATSREQGMGANVLTF. The entire variable domain, with the rest obtained from reference TRBV15 and TRBJ2-6, is as follows: DAMVIQNPRYQVTQFGKPVTLSCSQTLNHNVMYWYQQKSSQAPKLLFHYYDKDFNNEADTPDNFQSRRPNTSFCFLDIRSPGLGDTAMYLCATSREQGMGANVLTFGAGSRLTVL.

The chain couples TRBV7-9 to TRBJ2-5; no firm D call. The CDR3 consists of 13 residues. CDR1 SEHNR and CDR2 FQNEAQ come from the germline V gene (reference sequence). The V end was cut by 1 base, the J end by 3 bases, with 6 bases between. CDR3 residues: CASSLELEETQYF. The CDR3 DNA sequence: TGTGCCAGCAGCTTAGAACTGGAAGAGACCCAGTACTTC.

This chain uses TRBV21-1 with TRBJ2-4; the D segment call TRBD1 is taken from the table without a DNA check. TRBV21-1 counts as a pseudogene. The CDR3 is 16 residues long. CDR3 region: CASSKTGTGTKNIQYF. CDR3 nucleotides: TGTGCCAGCAGCAAAACCGGGACAGGGACCAAAAACATTCAGTACTTC.